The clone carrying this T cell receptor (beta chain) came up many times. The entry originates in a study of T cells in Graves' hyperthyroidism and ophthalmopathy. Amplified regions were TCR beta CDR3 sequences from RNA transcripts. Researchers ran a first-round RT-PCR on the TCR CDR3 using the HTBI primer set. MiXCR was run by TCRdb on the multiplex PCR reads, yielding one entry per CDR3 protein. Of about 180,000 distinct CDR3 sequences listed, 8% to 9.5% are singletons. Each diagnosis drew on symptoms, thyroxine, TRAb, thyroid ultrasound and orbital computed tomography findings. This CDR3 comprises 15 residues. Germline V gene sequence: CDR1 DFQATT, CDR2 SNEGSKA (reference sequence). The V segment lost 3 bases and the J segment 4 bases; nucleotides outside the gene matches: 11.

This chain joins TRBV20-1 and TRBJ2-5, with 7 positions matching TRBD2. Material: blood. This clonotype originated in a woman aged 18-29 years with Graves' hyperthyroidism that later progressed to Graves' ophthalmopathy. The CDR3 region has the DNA TGCAGTGCTAGGGATACGGTACTAGCGCGAGAGACCCAGTACTTC. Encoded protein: CSARDTVLARETQYF.